This is a list of T cell receptor beta chains from one sample in a study of Graves' ophthalmopathy and Graves' hyperthyroidism. From the multiplex PCR reads, TCRdb called clonotypes with MiXCR, one entry per CDR3 protein. The data show hundreds of thousands of distinct CDR3 sequences, roughly 40% seen once. Sequenced input: peripheral blood. The receptors originated from an adult man with Graves' ophthalmopathy. Both conserved end residues are trimmed from each CDR3. Each record gives: V gene, clone size, CDR3 protein. Clone size is shown for a subset of rows, as once, few, many or a class of expanded clone.

TRBV10-2 | NA | ASSESRLETQH
TRBV7-9 | NA | ASSLEWGTGANVLT
TRBV20-1 | many | SARFSTNEKLF
TRBV20-1 | NA | SARVQGAIYQPQH
TRBV19 | few | ASRLTGGDQPQH
TRBV29-1 | NA | SVVWRSGGAGETQY
TRBV19 | many | ASSNGGPSYEQY
TRBV15 | NA | ATSRGGTFGTDTQY
TRBV25-1 | many | ASGGGYDFGYT
TRBV7-9 | few | ASSFAEIQETQY
TRBV20-1 | few | SASWNRGHGYT
TRBV10-3 | NA | AISESRASDEQY
TRBV2 | NA | ASSGSGTYYEQY
TRBV20-1 | NA | SAKRFGGTINMNTEAF
TRBV29-1 | NA | SVDDRVLETQY
TRBV15 | NA | ATSRGTASLSGYT
TRBV10-2 | few | ASSEGSGYQETQY
TRBV20-1 | NA | SAMETGGVWETQY
TRBV9 | NA | ASSVGGRPNEKLF
TRBV5-1 | many | ASSYIPGAGGYT
TRBV2 | NA | ASSSPSGVGDTQY
TRBV20-1 | NA | SAFGTRTEAF
TRBV5-4 | NA | ASSQEISHPRPYEQY
TRBV7-2 | NA | ASSQDPGTGSEKLF
TRBV11-2 | many | ASSRASRREAF
TRBV20-1 | NA | SARKPGTGNRDTEAF
TRBV2 | many | ASRGHYEQY
TRBV6-6 | many | ASGWTEAF
TRBV5-1 | NA | ASSLVYRDRGHEQY
TRBV15 | few | ATKGSTLGPTVSYEQY
TRBV5-1 | many | ASSLNSPSDGYT